The present T cell receptor beta chain was sequenced within a study of T cell responses to AZD1222 COVID-19 vaccine. Profiling relied on immunoSEQ multiplex PCR, and the TCRdb table lists in-frame clones only, not all of them. The sample records around 70,000 clones, 88% being singletons. The V gene's germline CDR1 is LGHDT and CDR2 YNNKEL (reference sequence). Between the trimmed V and J ends, which lost 4 bases and 4 bases, there was a span of 10 bases. The length of the CDR3 is 14 residues. The rearrangement uses TRBV3-1 (or the pseudogene TRBV3-2) and TRBJ2-2, with a tentative D call TRBD2 (6 bases). This clonotype originated in an adult who received the MenACWY meningococcal vaccine as a control. The specimen comprised peripheral blood, sampled 28 days after the second dose of the MenACWY control vaccine. The DNA for the CDR3 is TGTGCCAGCAGCCCATTGGGGGGCACCGGGGAGCTGTTTTTT. It specifies CASSPLGGTGELFF.